The sequence of this T cell receptor beta chain was determined in a study of early T cells in non-severe SARS-CoV-2 infection. Study context: Unsorted whole-blood RNA was sequenced in bulk, leaving chains unpaired. Study-wide results and caveats: The VDJdb matching leaned toward anti-spike CD8 responses and overlooked private and CD4 specificities.

Unique molecular identifiers were attached to individual cDNA molecules. TCRdb used MiXCR to reprocess the 5' RACE reads, holding one entry per CDR3 protein. The table includes about 25,000 distinct CDR3 sequences, roughly 4% detected once. This clonotype was recorded at least ten times. Its antigen is not known. Germline values: CDR1 MNHNS, CDR2 SASEGT. Germline trimming cut 1 base from V and 0 bases from J; bases unmatched to any gene: 6. The length of the CDR3 is 17 residues. Sequencing used whole blood. The chain couples TRBV6-1 to TRBJ1-1; 9 nucleotides align to TRBD1. The TCR sequence derives from an adult who was a healthcare worker with PCR-confirmed SARS-CoV-2 infection or an uninfected control (not recorded which). The CDR3 reads CASSEERGQGLNTEAFF. The CDR3 DNA is TGTGCCAGCAGTGAAGAGAGGGGACAGGGTCTGAACACTGAAGCTTTCTTT.